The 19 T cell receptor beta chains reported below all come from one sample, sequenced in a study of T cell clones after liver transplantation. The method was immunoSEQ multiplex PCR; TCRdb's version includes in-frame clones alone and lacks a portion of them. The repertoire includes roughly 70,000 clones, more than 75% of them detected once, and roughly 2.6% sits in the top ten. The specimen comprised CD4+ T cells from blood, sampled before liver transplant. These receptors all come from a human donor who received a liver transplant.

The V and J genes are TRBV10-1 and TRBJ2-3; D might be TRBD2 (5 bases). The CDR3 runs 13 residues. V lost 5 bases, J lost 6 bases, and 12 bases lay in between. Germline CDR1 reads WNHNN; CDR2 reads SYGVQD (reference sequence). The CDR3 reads CASSPLAGDTQYF. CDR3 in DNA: TGCGCCAGCAGTCCCCTAGCCGGGGATACGCAGTATTTT.

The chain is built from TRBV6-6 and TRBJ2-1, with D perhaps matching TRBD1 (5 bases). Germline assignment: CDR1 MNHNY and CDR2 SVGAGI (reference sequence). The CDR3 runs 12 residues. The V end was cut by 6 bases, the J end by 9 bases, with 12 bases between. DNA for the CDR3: TGTGCCAGCAGAGGGGTGAAGGGTGAGCAGTTCTTC. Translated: CASRGVKGEQFF.

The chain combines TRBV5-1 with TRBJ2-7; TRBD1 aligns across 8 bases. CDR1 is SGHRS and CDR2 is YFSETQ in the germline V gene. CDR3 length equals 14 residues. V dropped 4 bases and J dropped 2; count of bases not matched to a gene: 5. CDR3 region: CASSPGTGAYEQYF. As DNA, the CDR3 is TGCGCCAGCAGCCCAGGGACAGGAGCCTACGAGCAGTACTTC.

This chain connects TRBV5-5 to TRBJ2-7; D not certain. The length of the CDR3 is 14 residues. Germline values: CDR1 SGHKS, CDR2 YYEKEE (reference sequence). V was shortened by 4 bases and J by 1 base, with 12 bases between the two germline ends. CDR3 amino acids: CASSLALLSYEQYF. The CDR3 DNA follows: TGTGCCAGCAGCCTTGCTTTATTGTCCTACGAGCAGTACTTC. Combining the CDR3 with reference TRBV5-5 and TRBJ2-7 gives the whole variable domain DAGVTQSPTHLIKTRGQQVTLRCSPISGHKSVSWYQQVLGQGPQFIFQYYEKEERGRGNFPDRFSARQFPNYSSELNVNALLLGDSALYLCASSLALLSYEQYFGPGTRLTVT.

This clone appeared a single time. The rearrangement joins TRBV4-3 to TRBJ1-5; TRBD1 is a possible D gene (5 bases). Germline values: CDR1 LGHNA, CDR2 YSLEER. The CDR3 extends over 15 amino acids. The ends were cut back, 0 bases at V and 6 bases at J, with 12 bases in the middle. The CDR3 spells CASSQDLGGSQPQHF. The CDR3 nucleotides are TGCGCCAGCAGCCAAGATTTGGGGGGAAGTCAGCCCCAGCATTTT.

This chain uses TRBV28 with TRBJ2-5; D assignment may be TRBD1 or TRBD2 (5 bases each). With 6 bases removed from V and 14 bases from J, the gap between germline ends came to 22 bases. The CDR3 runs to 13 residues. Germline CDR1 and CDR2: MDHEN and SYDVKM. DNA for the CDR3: TGTGCCAGCAGAAATCACCCCGGGACCCCTTTATACTTC. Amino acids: CASRNHPGTPLYF.

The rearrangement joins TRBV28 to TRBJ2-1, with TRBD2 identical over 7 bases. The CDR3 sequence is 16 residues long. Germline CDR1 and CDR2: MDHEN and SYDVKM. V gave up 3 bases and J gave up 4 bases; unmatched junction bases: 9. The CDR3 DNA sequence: TGTGCCAGCAGTTTGGCGAGCAGCGGGACGTACAATGAGCAGTTCTTC. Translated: CASSLASSGTYNEQFF. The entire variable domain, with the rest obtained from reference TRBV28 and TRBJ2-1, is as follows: DVKVTQSSRYLVKRTGEKVFLECVQDMDHENMFWYRQDPGLGLRLIYFSYDVKMKEKGDIPEGYSVSREKKERFSLILESASTNQTSMYLCASSLASSGTYNEQFFGPGTRLTVL.

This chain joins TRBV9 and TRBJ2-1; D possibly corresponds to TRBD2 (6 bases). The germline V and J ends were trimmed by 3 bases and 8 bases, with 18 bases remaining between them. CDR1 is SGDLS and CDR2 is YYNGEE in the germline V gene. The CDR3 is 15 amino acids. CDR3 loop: CASSGRRGTPYEQFF. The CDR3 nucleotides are TGTGCCAGCAGCGGGCGACGCGGGACTCCGTATGAGCAGTTCTTC.

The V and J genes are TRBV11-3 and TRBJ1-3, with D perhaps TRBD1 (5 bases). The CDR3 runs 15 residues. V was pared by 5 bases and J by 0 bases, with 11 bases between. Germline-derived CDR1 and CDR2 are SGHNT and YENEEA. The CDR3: CASSVYRSSGNTIYF. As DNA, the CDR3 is TGTGCCAGCAGCGTCTACAGGAGCTCTGGAAACACCATATATTTT.

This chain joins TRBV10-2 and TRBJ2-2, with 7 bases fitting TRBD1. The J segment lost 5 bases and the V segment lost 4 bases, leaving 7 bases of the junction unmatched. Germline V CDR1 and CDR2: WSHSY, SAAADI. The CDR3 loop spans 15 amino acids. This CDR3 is CASSGGTERTGELFF. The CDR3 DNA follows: TGCGCCAGCAGTGGAGGGACAGAGAGGACCGGGGAGCTGTTTTTT.

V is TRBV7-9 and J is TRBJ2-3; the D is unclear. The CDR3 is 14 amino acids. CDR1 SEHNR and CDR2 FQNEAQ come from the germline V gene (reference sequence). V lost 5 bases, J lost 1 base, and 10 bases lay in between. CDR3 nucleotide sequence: TGTGCCAGCAGCACCCTTTTGGGCACAGATACGCAGTATTTT. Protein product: CASSTLLGTDTQYF.

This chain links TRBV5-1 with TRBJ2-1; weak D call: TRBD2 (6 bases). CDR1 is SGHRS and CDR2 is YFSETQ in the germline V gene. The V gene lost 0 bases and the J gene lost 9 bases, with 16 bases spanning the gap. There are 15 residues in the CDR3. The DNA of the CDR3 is TGCGCCAGCAGCTTGGTTGGCCGTGAGGGAGGTGAGCAGTTCTTC. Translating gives CASSLVGREGGEQFF.

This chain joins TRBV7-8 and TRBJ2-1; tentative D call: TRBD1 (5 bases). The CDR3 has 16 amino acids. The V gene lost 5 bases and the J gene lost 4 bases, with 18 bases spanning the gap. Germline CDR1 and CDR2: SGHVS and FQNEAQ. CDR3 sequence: CASSRPGNDIYNEQFF. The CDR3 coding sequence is TGTGCCAGCAGCAGACCAGGGAACGACATTTACAATGAGCAGTTCTTC.

The chain's CDR3 is CASSPRVGKAYEQYF. In nucleotides, the CDR3 is TGTGCCAGTTCTCCTCGCGTGGGTAAAGCCTACGAGCAGTACTTC. The chain couples TRBV28 to TRBJ2-7; D unclear. Between the trimmed V and J ends, which lost 9 bases and 2 bases, there was a span of 20 bases. CDR1 and CDR2 (germline): MDHEN, SYDVKM. There are 15 residues in the CDR3.

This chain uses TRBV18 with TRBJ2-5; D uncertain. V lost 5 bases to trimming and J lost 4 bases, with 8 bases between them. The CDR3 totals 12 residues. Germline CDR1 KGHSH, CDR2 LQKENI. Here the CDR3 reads CASSEVGETQYF. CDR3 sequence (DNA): TGTGCCAGCTCAGAGGTTGGAGAGACCCAGTACTTC.

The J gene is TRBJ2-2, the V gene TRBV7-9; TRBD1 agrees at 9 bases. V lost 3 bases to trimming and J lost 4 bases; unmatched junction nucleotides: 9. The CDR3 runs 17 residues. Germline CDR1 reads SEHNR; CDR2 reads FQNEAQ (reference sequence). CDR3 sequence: CASSFSGTGRGTGELFF. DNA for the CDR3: TGTGCCAGCAGCTTTTCCGGGACAGGGAGAGGCACCGGGGAGCTGTTTTTT. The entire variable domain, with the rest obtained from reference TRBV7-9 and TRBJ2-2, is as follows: DTGVSQNPRHKITKRGQNVTFRCDPISEHNRLYWYRQTLGQGPEFLTYFQNEAQLEKSRLLSDRFSAERPKGSFSTLEIQRTEQGDSAMYLCASSFSGTGRGTGELFFGEGSRLTVL.

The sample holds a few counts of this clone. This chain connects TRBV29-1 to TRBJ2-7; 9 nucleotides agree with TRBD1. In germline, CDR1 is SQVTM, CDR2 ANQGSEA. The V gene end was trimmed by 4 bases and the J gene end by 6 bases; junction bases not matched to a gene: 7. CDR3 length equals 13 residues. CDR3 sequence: CSVVTGGMGEQYF. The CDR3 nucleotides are TGCAGCGTTGTGACAGGGGGAATGGGCGAGCAGTACTTC.

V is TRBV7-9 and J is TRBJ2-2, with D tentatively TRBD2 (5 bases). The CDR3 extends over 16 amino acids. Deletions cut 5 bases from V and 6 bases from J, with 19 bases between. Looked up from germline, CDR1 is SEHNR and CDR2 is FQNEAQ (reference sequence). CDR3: CASSPGSGLFAGELFF. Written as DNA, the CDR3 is TGTGCCAGCAGCCCTGGAAGCGGCCTCTTCGCCGGGGAGCTGTTTTTT.

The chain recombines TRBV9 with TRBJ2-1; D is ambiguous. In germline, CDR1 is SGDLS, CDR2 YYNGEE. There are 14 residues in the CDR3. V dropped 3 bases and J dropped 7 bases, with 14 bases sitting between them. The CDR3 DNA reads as TGTGCCAGCAGCGGTCTAGGTCGGACGAATGAGCAGTTCTTC. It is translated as CASSGLGRTNEQFF.